This entry concerns a single T cell receptor beta chain. As yet, its antigen is unknown. The V end lost 4 bases, the J end lost 8 bases, and 9 bases lay between the germline ends. The V gene's germline CDR1 is MDHEN and CDR2 SYDVKM. The CDR3 totals 12 residues. This cohort consisted of healthy bone marrow donors. This sample was included in a study of cytomegalovirus exposure and HLA in healthy donors. Findings and caveats of the study: Researchers reported in a later analysis that a missense DCLRE1C variant was tied to TCR beta V- and J-gene trimming. As was reported, the HLA-A and HLA-B alleles of most subjects were accurately predicted from TCR beta sequences.

13 Jbeta primers and 60 Vbeta primers were used for the PCR. This table comes from immunoSEQ multiplex PCR, and its TCRdb copy is limited to in-frame clones, with some not included. The repertoire includes 130,000 or so clones, 80% of them detected once, and around 5% sits in the top ten. The chain is built from TRBV28 and TRBJ2-1; D gene unclear. Sequenced input: PBMCs. The origin of this receptor is a man aged 30-40 years in good health and CMV-seronegative. CDR3 region: CASSSARHEQFF. The CDR3 DNA reads as TGTGCCAGCAGTTCCGCTAGGCATGAGCAGTTCTTC.